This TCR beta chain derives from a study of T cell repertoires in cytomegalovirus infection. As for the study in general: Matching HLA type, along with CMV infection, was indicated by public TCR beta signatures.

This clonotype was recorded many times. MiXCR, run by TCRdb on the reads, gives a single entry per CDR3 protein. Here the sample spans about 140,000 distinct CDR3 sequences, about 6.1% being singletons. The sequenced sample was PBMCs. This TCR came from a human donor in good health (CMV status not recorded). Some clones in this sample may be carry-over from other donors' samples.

DNA of the CDR3: TGTGCCAGCACCGGACGGGGGGGCGTCTACGAGCAGTACTTC. Its protein is CASTGRGGVYEQYF. The chain uses TRBV2 and TRBJ2-7, with TRBD2 matching 8 bases. This CDR3 has 14 residues. J lost 3 bases, V lost 7 bases, and 8 bases had no gene match. Germline CDR1 SNHLY, CDR2 FYNNEI.